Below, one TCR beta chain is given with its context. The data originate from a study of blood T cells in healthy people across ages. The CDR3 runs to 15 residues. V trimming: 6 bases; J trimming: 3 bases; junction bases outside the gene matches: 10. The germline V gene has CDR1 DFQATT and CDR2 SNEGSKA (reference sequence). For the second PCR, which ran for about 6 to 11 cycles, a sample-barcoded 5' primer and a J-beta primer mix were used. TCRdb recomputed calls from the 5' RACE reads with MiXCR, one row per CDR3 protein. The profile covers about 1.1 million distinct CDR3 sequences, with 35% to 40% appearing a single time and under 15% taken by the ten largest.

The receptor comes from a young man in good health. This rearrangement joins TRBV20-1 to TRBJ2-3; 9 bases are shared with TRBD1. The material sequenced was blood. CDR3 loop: CSAQGDRGNTDTQYF. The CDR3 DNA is TGCAGTGCGCAGGGCGACAGGGGGAATACAGATACGCAGTATTTT.